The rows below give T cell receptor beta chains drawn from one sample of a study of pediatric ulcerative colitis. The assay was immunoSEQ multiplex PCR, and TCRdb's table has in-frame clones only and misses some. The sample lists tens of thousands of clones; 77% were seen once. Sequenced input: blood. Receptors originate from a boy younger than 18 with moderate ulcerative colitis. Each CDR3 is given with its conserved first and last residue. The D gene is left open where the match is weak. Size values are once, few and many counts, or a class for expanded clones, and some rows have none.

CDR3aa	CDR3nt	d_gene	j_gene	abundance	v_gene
CSVSQGVGNTEAFF	TGCAGCGTGTCCCAAGGGGTGGGGAACACTGAAGCTTTCTTT	-	TRBJ1-1	-	TRBV29-1
CASSLPSTGGITEAFF	TGTGCCAGCTCACTACCCTCCACAGGGGGTATTACTGAAGCTTTCTTT	TRBD1	TRBJ1-1	-	TRBV18
CASSRGLNTEAFF	TGTGCCAGCAGTAGAGGGTTGAACACTGAAGCTTTCTTT	-	TRBJ1-1	few	TRBV11-1
CASSKSGTGWGDTQYF	TGTGCCAGCAGCAAGTCGGGGACGGGCTGGGGTGATACGCAGTATTTT	-	TRBJ2-3	-	TRBV21-1
CASTGAPYNSPLHF	TGTGCCAGTACCGGGGCGCCCTATAATTCACCCCTCCACTTT	-	TRBJ1-6	-	TRBV27
CASSPGWVVNTIYF	TGTGCCAGCAGCCCGGGTTGGGTCGTGAACACCATATATTTT	-	TRBJ1-3	-	TRBV5-6
CSVGVTGNSQETQYF	TGCAGCGTGGGTGTGACAGGGAACAGCCAAGAGACCCAGTACTTC	TRBD1	TRBJ2-5	once	TRBV29-1
CASSYTGANEQFF	TGTGCCAGCAGCTATACAGGGGCCAATGAGCAGTTCTTC	TRBD1	TRBJ2-1	-	TRBV5-4
CASSSKPGLGDTQYF	TGTGCCAGCAGCTCGAAGCCGGGACTCGGAGATACGCAGTATTTT	-	TRBJ2-3	-	TRBV7-6
CASSLTPAGSRTGELFF	TGTGCCAGCAGCTTGACCCCCGCGGGGTCGAGGACCGGGGAGCTGTTTTTT	-	TRBJ2-2	-	TRBV5-5
CASSIGPVGQPQHF	TGTGCCAGTAGTATAGGGCCAGTTGGTCAGCCCCAGCATTTT	-	TRBJ1-5	-	TRBV19
CASSLGHSYEQYF	TGTGCCAGCAGCTTGGGTCACTCCTACGAGCAGTACTTC	-	TRBJ2-7	-	TRBV5-6
CAWRPSGEDGYTF	TGTGCCTGGAGACCGTCGGGAGAAGATGGCTACACCTTC	-	TRBJ1-2	-	TRBV30
CASSVSFGTNEAFF	TGTGCCAGCAGCGTATCCTTTGGGACAAATGAAGCTTTCTTT	-	TRBJ1-1	-	TRBV9
CASSYSKQIVNTEAFF	TGTGCCAGCAGTTACTCGAAACAGATTGTGAACACTGAAGCTTTCTTT	-	TRBJ1-1	-	TRBV6-5
CASSGQYISPQHF	TGTGCCAGCAGCGGACAGTATATCAGCCCCCAGCATTTT	-	TRBJ1-5	-	TRBV28
CSVAFLADYNEQFF	TGCAGCGTTGCTTTCCTAGCGGACTACAATGAGCAGTTCTTC	TRBD2	TRBJ2-1	-	TRBV29-1
CASSSPRGRLDEKLFF	TGTGCCAGCAGCTCGCCCCGGGGCAGGCTTGATGAAAAACTGTTTTTT	-	TRBJ1-4	-	TRBV7-8
CASSQVTGASYEQYF	TGTGCCAGCAGCCAAGTTACCGGGGCATCCTACGAGCAGTACTTC	-	TRBJ2-7	-	TRBV4-2
CASVRDSTNTEAFF	TGCGCCAGCGTCCGAGACAGTACTAACACTGAAGCTTTCTTT	-	TRBJ1-1	few	TRBV5-1
CATSMRATRAGEQFF	TGTGCCACCAGCATGCGGGCCACCCGGGCGGGTGAGCAGTTCTTC	-	TRBJ2-1	-	TRBV15
CSARLGEKLFF	TGCAGTGCTAGACTGGGTGAAAAACTGTTTTTT	-	TRBJ1-4	-	TRBV20-1
CASSPFHSVYEQYF	TGTGCCAGCTCACCTTTCCACAGCGTCTACGAGCAGTACTTC	-	TRBJ2-7	-	TRBV18
CASSESSGQGRWTDTQYF	TGCGCCAGCAGTGAGTCTAGCGGACAGGGGCGATGGACAGATACGCAGTATTTT	TRBD1	TRBJ2-3	-	TRBV10-2
CASSLASENTEAFF	TGTGCCAGCAGCTTGGCGTCCGAGAACACTGAAGCTTTCTTT	-	TRBJ1-1	once	TRBV5-5
CASSQEIKGDSGSVGEQYF	TGCGCCAGCAGCCAAGAGATCAAAGGTGATAGCGGGAGTGTAGGGGAGCAGTACTTC	TRBD2	TRBJ2-7	-	TRBV4-1
CASSQDPSGVGSSGANVLTF	TGCGCCAGCAGCCAAGATCCTTCAGGGGTGGGGTCATCTGGGGCCAACGTCCTGACTTTC	-	TRBJ2-6	-	TRBV4-1
CASRQAGRNTGELFF	TGTGCCAGCAGGCAGGCGGGGCGGAACACCGGGGAGCTGTTTTTT	-	TRBJ2-2	-	TRBV27
CASSDWGFGTGSSYNSPLHF	TGTGCCAGCAGTGACTGGGGGTTTGGGACAGGAAGCTCCTATAATTCACCCCTCCACTTT	TRBD1	TRBJ1-6	-	TRBV6-4
CASSLGAGANYGYTF	TGTGCCAGCAGCTTAGGGGCAGGGGCTAACTATGGCTACACCTTC	-	TRBJ1-2	-	TRBV7-2
CASSQILGQNNSPLHF	TGTGCCAGCAGCCAGATCCTCGGACAGAATAATTCACCCCTCCACTTT	-	TRBJ1-6	-	TRBV14
CASSLDGGYGYTF	TGTGCCAGCAGCTTAGATGGCGGCTATGGCTACACCTTC	-	TRBJ1-2	-	TRBV7-3
CASSRDERGTDTQYF	TGCGCCAGCAGCCGGGACGAGCGGGGCACAGATACGCAGTATTTT	-	TRBJ2-3	-	TRBV4-1
CAWRHYPGTYEQYF	TGTGCCTGGCGGCACTACCCGGGAACCTACGAGCAGTACTTC	-	TRBJ2-7	-	TRBV30
CASSSEDGTTGELFF	TGCGCCAGCAGTTCCGAGGACGGGACCACCGGGGAGCTGTTTTTT	-	TRBJ2-2	-	TRBV5-1
CAWSVRGRFGEQFF	TGTGCCTGGAGTGTTAGAGGGAGGTTTGGTGAGCAGTTCTTC	-	TRBJ2-1	-	TRBV30
CASSILWGGRGGQPQHF	TGTGCCAGTAGTATACTATGGGGGGGCCGCGGGGGCCAGCCCCAGCATTTT	-	TRBJ1-5	-	TRBV19
CASSLEGAEEKLFF	TGTGCCAGCAGCTTAGAGGGGGCTGAGGAAAAACTGTTTTTT	TRBD1	TRBJ1-4	-	TRBV7-3
CASSQDRPDGSFF	TGCGCCAGCAGCCAAGATCGGCCGGATGGTTCTTTCTTT	-	TRBJ1-1	-	TRBV4-1
CASSAWGVETQYF	TGTGCCAGCAGTGCGTGGGGGGTGGAGACCCAGTACTTC	-	TRBJ2-5	once	TRBV25-1
CASSLLYRNTEAFF	TGTGCCAGCAGTTTACTTTACAGGAACACTGAAGCTTTCTTT	-	TRBJ1-1	-	TRBV27
CASSLEGESGSGANVLTF	TGCGCCAGCAGCTTGGAGGGAGAGTCTGGGTCTGGGGCCAACGTCCTGACTTTC	-	TRBJ2-6	-	TRBV5-1
CASSRTGTAFSGNTIYF	TGTGCCAGTAGTAGAACCGGGACGGCTTTCTCTGGAAACACCATATATTTT	-	TRBJ1-3	-	TRBV19
CASSYSGGDYGYTF	TGTGCCAGCAGTTACTCGGGGGGAGACTATGGCTACACCTTC	-	TRBJ1-2	-	TRBV6-5
CASRSLGGTDTQYF	TGTGCCAGCAGATCCCTGGGGGGAACAGATACGCAGTATTTT	-	TRBJ2-3	-	TRBV9
CASSPRGRDEQFF	TGCGCCAGCAGCCCTCGGGGGCGGGATGAGCAGTTCTTC	-	TRBJ2-1	-	TRBV4-3
CASRVPGNWNF	TGTGCCAGCAGAGTCCCCGGCAACTGGAACTTC	-	TRBJ2-7	-	TRBV2
CASSSGIPSYEQYF	TGTGCCAGCAGCTCGGGAATACCTTCCTACGAGCAGTACTTC	-	TRBJ2-7	-	TRBV5-4
CSAKHQETQYF	TGCAGTGCCAAGCACCAAGAGACCCAGTACTTC	-	TRBJ2-5	-	TRBV20-1
CAWSWRQPLRGANVLTF	TGTGCCTGGAGTTGGCGACAGCCCCTTAGAGGGGCCAACGTCCTGACTTTC	-	TRBJ2-6	-	TRBV30
CASSWGGSGQETQYF	TGTGCCAGCAGTTGGGGAGGGAGCGGGCAAGAGACCCAGTACTTC	TRBD2	TRBJ2-5	-	TRBV2
CASGAGGAGTEAFF	TGTGCCAGCGGGGCAGGGGGCGCAGGAACTGAAGCTTTCTTT	TRBD1	TRBJ1-1	-	TRBV7-9
CASSLSHRRGSEKLFF	TGTGCCAGCAGTTTATCCCACAGGCGGGGAAGTGAAAAACTGTTTTTT	-	TRBJ1-4	-	TRBV27
CASSIGTGATMDTEAFF	TGTGCCAGCAGCATCGGGACAGGAGCGACCATGGACACTGAAGCTTTCTTT	TRBD1	TRBJ1-1	-	TRBV5-8
CASSLARNTEAFF	TGTGCCAGCAGCTTGGCCCGGAACACTGAAGCTTTCTTT	-	TRBJ1-1	-	TRBV5-8
CASSLGTGGYEQYF	TGTGCCAGCAGCTTAGGGACAGGGGGTTACGAGCAGTACTTC	TRBD1	TRBJ2-7	once	TRBV11-2
CASSQTSGTSYEQYF	TGCGCCAGCAGCCAAACTAGCGGGACATCCTACGAGCAGTACTTC	TRBD2	TRBJ2-7	-	TRBV4-1
CASSYEDYSKNIQYF	TGTGCCAGCAGCTACGAGGACTACTCCAAAAACATTCAGTACTTC	-	TRBJ2-4	-	TRBV7-3
CASSWVQGNTEAFF	TGTGCCAGCAGCTGGGTGCAGGGGAACACTGAAGCTTTCTTT	-	TRBJ1-1	-	TRBV7-8